The rows below give T cell receptor beta chains drawn from one sample of a study of cytomegalovirus exposure and HLA in healthy donors. Clones were sequenced by immunoSEQ multiplex PCR, and TCRdb holds only the in-frame ones, with some missing. The sample carries around 71,000 clones, roughly 65% recorded once. The specimen was PBMCs. All receptors derive from a male donor in good health and CMV-seropositive. CDR3s include the opening cysteine and the closing phenylalanine or tryptophan. The D gene is left open where the match is weak.

d_gene,j_gene,v_gene,CDR3aa,CDR3nt
TRBD1,TRBJ2-7,TRBV11-2,CASSLKTGAYEQYF,TGTGCCAGCAGCTTAAAGACAGGGGCCTACGAGCAGTACTTC
-,TRBJ2-1,TRBV27,CASSLTGYNEQFF,TGTGCCAGCAGTTTGACTGGATACAATGAGCAGTTCTTC
TRBD1,TRBJ1-3,TRBV6-4,CASRGTVGTGAPVSGNTIYF,TGTGCCAGCAGGGGTACTGTAGGGACAGGGGCTCCCGTCTCTGGAAACACCATATATTTT
-,TRBJ2-1,TRBV4-3,CASSQGVSRYNEQFF,TGCGCCAGCAGCCAAGGAGTGAGCAGGTACAATGAGCAGTTCTTC
-,TRBJ2-1,TRBV14,CASSPRGQRAYNEQFF,TGTGCCAGCAGCCCCCGCGGACAAAGGGCCTACAATGAGCAGTTCTTC
TRBD2,TRBJ2-1,TRBV12-5,CASGPRLAGNNEQFF,TGTGCTAGTGGTCCCCGACTAGCGGGAAACAATGAGCAGTTCTTC
-,TRBJ1-5,TRBV19,CASSTNRNNQPQHF,TGTGCCAGTAGTACGAACAGAAACAATCAGCCCCAGCATTTT
TRBD1,TRBJ1-4,TRBV9,CASSAPRQGGSEKLFF,TGTGCCAGCAGCGCACCCCGACAGGGAGGAAGTGAAAAACTGTTTTTT
-,TRBJ1-5,TRBV15,CATSRDLGQPQHF,TGTGCCACCAGCAGAGATCTCGGGCAGCCCCAGCATTTT
TRBD2,TRBJ2-3,TRBV5-1,CASSQQAGGGSDTQYF,TGCGCCAGCAGCCAACAAGCGGGAGGAGGCTCAGATACGCAGTATTTT
TRBD1,TRBJ2-3,TRBV18,CASSLQGARTDTQYF,TGTGCCAGCTCACTCCAGGGGGCAAGGACAGATACGCAGTATTTT
TRBD1,TRBJ1-2,TRBV27,CATKSGTDQFYGYTF,TGTGCCACCAAGTCCGGGACAGATCAATTCTATGGCTACACCTTC
-,TRBJ2-3,TRBV2,CASSVRDTQYF,TGTGCCAGCAGTGTTAGAGATACGCAGTATTTT
-,TRBJ2-5,TRBV7-9,CASSLTPLETQYF,TGTGCCAGCAGCCTCACTCCACTAGAGACCCAGTACTTC
TRBD2,TRBJ2-7,TRBV6-1,CASSAGVGLSEQYF,TGTGCCAGCAGCGCGGGAGTAGGTCTGTCCGAGCAGTACTTC
-,TRBJ2-1,TRBV7-2,CASSWATSNEQFF,TGTGCCAGCAGCTGGGCGACTAGCAATGAGCAGTTCTTC
-,TRBJ1-5,TRBV6-5,CASSREVNQPQHF,TGTGCCAGCAGCCGGGAGGTGAATCAGCCCCAGCATTTT
TRBD1,TRBJ2-1,TRBV5-1,CASSLQGSNEQFF,TGCGCCAGCAGCTTACAGGGGAGCAATGAGCAGTTCTTC
-,TRBJ1-6,TRBV11-2,CASSVVYPPLHF,TGTGCCAGCAGCGTAGTTTATCCACCCCTCCACTTT